This T cell receptor beta chain was profiled in a study of blood T cell repertoires in COVID-19. This clone appeared once. Produced via immunoSEQ multiplex PCR; TCRdb's table is partial and in-frame only. The sample lists 200,000 to 300,000 clones; roughly 89% were seen once. The CDR3 is 13 amino acids. Trimming removed 6 bases from V and 5 bases from J, with 11 bases in between. Germline-derived CDR1 and CDR2 are MNHNY and SVGAGI (reference sequence). The source material was PBMCs or T cells enriched from blood (not recorded which). J is TRBJ1-5 and V is TRBV6-6; perhaps TRBD1 as D (6 bases). The receptor was derived from a man aged 40-55 years who had recovered from COVID-19. CDR3: CASRPQGYQPQHF. The CDR3 region has the DNA TGTGCCAGCAGACCACAGGGATATCAGCCCCAGCATTTT.